The present entry profiles one T cell receptor beta chain with its context. This sample was included in a study of STAT5B mutations in CD4+ large granular lymphocyte leukemia. The method was immunoSEQ multiplex PCR; TCRdb's version includes in-frame clones alone and lacks a portion of them. The data contain about 33,000 clones, 74% of them singletons. Germline lookup yields CDR1 SGHTA and CDR2 FQGNSA. The V end lost 4 bases, the J end lost 1 base, and 13 bases lay between the germline ends. The CDR3 extends over 15 amino acids. The gene calls are TRBV7-2 and TRBJ1-2; a weak D match, TRBD1 (5 bases). The clonotype comes from a human donor in good health. The sample taken for sequencing was CD4+ T cells from blood buffy coats. CDR3 residues: CASSSPQGLNYGYTF. For the CDR3, the DNA is TGTGCCAGCAGCTCTCCCCAGGGACTTAACTATGGCTACACCTTC.